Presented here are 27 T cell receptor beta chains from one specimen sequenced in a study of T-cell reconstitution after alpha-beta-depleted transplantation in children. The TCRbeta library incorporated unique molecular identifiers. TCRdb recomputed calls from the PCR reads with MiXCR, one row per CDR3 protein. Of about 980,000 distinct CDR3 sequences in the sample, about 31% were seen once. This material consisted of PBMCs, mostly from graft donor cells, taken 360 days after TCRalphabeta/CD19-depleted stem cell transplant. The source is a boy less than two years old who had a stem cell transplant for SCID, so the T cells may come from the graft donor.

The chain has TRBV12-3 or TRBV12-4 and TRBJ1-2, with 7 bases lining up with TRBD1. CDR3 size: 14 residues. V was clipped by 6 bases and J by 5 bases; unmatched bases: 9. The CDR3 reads CASRPTGAGYGYTF. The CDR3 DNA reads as TGTGCCAGCAGGCCTACAGGGGCTGGGTATGGCTACACCTTC.

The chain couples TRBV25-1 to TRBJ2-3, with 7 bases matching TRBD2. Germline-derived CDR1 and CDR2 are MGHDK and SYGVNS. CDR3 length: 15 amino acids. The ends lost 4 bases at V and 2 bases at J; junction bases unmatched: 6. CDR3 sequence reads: CASSGLAGHTDTQYF. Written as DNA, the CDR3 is TGTGCCAGCAGTGGACTAGCAGGGCACACAGATACGCAGTATTTT.

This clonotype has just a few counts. CDR3 region: CASSFPGTDEQFF. The CDR3 nucleotides read TGTGCCAGCAGCTTCCCGGGCACGGATGAGCAGTTCTTC. J is TRBJ2-1 and V is TRBV7-8; D gene uncertain. CDR1 and CDR2 from the germline V gene are SGHVS and FQNEAQ. The CDR3 runs to 13 residues. V was pared by 3 bases and J by 8 bases, with 11 bases between.

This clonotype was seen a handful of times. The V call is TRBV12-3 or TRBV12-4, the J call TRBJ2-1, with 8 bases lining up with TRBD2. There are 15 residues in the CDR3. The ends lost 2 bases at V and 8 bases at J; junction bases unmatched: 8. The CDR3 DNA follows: TGTGCCAGCAGTTTACTTGCGGGGGGTCTGCATGAGCAGTTCTTC. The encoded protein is CASSLLAGGLHEQFF.

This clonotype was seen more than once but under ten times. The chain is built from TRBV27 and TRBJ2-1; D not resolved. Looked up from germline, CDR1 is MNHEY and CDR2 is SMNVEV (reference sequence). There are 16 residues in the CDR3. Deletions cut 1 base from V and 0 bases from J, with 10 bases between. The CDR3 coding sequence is TGTGCCAGCAGTTTATGGAGCCTGGGCTCCTACAATGAGCAGTTCTTC. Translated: CASSLWSLGSYNEQFF.

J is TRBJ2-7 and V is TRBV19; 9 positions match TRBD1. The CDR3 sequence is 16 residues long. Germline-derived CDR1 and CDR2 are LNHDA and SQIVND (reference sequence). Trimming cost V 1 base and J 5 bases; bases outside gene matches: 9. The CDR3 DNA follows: TGTGCCAGTAGTATAGGGACCGGGACAGGGTCCCACGAGCAGTACTTC. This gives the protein CASSIGTGTGSHEQYF. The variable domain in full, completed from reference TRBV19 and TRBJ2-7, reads DGGITQSPKYLFRKEGQNVTLSCEQNLNHDAMYWYRQDPGQGLRLIYYSQIVNDFQKGDIAEGYSVSREKKESFPLTVTSAQKNPTAFYLCASSIGTGTGSHEQYFGPGTRLTVT.

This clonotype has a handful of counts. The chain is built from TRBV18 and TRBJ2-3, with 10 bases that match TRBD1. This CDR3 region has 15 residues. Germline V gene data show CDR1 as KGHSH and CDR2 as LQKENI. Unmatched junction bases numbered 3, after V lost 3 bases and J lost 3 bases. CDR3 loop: CASSPRQGATDTQYF. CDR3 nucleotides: TGTGCCAGCTCACCGCGACAGGGGGCGACAGATACGCAGTATTTT.

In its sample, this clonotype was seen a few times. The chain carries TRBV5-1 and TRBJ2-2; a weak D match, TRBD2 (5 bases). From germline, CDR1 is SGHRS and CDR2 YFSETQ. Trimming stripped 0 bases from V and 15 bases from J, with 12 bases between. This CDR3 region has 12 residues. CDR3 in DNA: TGCGCCAGCAGCTTGGGAGCGGTACCCTTGTTTTTT. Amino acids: CASSLGAVPLFF.

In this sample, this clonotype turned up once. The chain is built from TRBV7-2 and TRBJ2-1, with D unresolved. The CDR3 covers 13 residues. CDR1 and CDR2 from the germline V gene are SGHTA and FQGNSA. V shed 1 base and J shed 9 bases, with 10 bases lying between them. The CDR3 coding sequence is TGTGCCAGCAGCTTAGTACCCTACGGTGAGCAGTTCTTC. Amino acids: CASSLVPYGEQFF. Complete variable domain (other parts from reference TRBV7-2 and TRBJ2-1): GAGVSQSPSNKVTEKGKDVELRCDPISGHTALYWYRQSLGQGLEFLIYFQGNSAPDKSGLPSDRFSAERTGGSVSTLTIQRTQQEDSAVYLCASSLVPYGEQFFGPGTRLTVL.

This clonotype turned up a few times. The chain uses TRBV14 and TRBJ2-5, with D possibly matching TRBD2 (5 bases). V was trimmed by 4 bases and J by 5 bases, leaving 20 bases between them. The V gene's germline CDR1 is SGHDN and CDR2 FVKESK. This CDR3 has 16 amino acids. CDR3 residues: CASSPFGLNYVETQYF. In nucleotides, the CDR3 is TGTGCCAGCAGCCCTTTCGGACTGAACTATGTGGAGACCCAGTACTTC.

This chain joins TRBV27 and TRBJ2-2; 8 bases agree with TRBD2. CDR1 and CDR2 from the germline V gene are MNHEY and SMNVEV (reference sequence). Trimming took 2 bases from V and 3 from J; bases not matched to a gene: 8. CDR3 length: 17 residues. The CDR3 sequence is CASSLNEIAGYTGELFF. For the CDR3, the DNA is TGTGCCAGCAGTTTAAATGAGATAGCGGGGTACACCGGGGAGCTGTTTTTT.

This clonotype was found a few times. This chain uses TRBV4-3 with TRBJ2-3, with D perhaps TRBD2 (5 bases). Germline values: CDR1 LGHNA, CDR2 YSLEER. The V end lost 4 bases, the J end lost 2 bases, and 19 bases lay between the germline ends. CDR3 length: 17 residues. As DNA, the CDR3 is TGCGCCAGCAGCCGATCACTAGGGAAAGGGCACACAGATACGCAGTATTTT. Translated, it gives CASSRSLGKGHTDTQYF.

CDR3 loop: CASSLSGTGTTGELFF. CDR3 DNA: TGCGCCAGCAGCCTGTCCGGGACAGGGACTACCGGGGAGCTGTTTTTT. The chain recombines TRBV4-1 with TRBJ2-2, with TRBD1 identical over 9 bases. Per the germline V gene, CDR1 is MGHRA and CDR2 is YSYEKL. This CDR3 spans 16 amino acids. The J segment lost 5 bases and the V segment lost 4 bases, leaving 8 bases of the junction unmatched.

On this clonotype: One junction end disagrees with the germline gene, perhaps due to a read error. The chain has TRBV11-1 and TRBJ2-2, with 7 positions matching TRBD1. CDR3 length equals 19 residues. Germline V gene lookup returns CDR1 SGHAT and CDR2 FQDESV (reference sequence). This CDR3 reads CASRLDAFVGQVTDGELFF. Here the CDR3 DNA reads TGTGCCAGCAGGTTAGACGCGTTCGTAGGACAGGTGACGGACGGGGAGCTGTTTTTT.

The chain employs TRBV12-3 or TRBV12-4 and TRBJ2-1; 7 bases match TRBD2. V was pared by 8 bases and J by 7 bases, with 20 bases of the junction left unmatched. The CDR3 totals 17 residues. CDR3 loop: CASRWEIGLAAPNEQFF. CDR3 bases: TGTGCCAGCCGTTGGGAGATCGGGCTAGCGGCGCCTAATGAGCAGTTCTTC.

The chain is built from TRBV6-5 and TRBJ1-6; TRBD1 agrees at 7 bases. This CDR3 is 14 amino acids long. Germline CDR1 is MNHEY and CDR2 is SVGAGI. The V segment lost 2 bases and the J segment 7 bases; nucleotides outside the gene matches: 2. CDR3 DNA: TGTGCCAGCAGTTACCGGACAGGCAATTCACCCCTCCACTTT. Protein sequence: CASSYRTGNSPLHF.

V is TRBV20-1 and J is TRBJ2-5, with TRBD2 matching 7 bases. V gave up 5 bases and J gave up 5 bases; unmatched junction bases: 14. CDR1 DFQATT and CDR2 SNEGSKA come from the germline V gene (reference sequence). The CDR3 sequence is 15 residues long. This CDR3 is CSALTSGRVAETQYF. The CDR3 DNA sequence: TGCAGTGCTTTAACTTCGGGGAGGGTGGCGGAGACCCAGTACTTC.

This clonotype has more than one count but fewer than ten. CDR3 residues: CATVTWNTEAFF. In nucleotides, the CDR3 is TGTGCCACCGTCACCTGGAACACTGAAGCTTTCTTT. The chain employs TRBV7-2 and TRBJ1-1; D not certain. The CDR3 has 12 residues. Between the trimmed V and J ends, which lost 10 bases and 1 base, there was a span of 10 bases. Germline CDR1 and CDR2: SGHTA and FQGNSA.

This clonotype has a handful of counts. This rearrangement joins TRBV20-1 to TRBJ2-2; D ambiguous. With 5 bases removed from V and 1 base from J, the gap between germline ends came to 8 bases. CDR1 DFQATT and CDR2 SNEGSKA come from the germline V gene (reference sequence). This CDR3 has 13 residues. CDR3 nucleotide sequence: TGCAGTGCTCAGAGCTTGAACACCGGGGAGCTGTTTTTT. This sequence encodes CSAQSLNTGELFF.

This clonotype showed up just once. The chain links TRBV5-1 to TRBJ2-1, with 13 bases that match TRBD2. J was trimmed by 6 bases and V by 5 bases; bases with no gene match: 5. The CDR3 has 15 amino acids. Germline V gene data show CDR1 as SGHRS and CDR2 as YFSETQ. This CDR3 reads CASSWRLAGGNEQFF. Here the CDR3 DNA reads TGCGCCAGCAGTTGGAGACTAGCGGGGGGCAATGAGCAGTTCTTC.

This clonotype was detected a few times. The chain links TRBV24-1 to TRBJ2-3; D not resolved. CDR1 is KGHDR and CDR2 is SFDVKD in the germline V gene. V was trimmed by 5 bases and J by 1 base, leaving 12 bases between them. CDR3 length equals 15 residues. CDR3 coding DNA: TGTGCCACCAGTGGTTGGGGATTCGGCACAGATACGCAGTATTTT. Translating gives CATSGWGFGTDTQYF.

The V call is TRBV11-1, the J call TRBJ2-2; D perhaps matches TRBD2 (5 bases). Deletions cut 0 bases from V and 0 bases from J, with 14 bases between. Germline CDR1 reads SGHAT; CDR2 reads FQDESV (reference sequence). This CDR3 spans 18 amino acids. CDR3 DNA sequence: TGTGCCAGCAGCTTAGCCCAGCACCGGGATTCGAACACCGGGGAGCTGTTTTTT. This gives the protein CASSLAQHRDSNTGELFF.

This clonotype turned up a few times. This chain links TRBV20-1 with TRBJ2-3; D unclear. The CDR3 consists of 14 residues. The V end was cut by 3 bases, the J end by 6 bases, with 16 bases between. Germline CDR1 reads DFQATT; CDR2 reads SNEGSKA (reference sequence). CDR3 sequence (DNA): TGCAGTGCTAGTACACCGGACCCAGGCGATACGCAGTATTTT. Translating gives CSASTPDPGDTQYF.

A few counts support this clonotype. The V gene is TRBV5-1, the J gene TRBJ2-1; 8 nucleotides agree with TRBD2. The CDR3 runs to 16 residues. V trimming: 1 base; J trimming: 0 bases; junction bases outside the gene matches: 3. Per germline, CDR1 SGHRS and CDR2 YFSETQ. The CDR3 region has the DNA TGCGCCAGCAGCTTGACTAGCGGTAGCTCCTACAATGAGCAGTTCTTC. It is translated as CASSLTSGSSYNEQFF.

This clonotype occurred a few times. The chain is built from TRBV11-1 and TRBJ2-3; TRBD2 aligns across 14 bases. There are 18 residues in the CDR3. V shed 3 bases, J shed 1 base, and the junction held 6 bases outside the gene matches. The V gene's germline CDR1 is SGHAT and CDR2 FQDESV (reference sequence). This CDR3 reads CASSLGTSGGGGTDTQYF. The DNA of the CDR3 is TGTGCCAGCAGCTTGGGGACTAGCGGGGGCGGGGGCACAGATACGCAGTATTTT.

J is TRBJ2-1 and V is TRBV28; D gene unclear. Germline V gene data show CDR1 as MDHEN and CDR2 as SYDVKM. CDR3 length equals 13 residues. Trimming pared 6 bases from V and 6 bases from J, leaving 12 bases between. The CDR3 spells CASRSLGRNEQFF. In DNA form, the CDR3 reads TGTGCCAGCAGATCCCTAGGTCGCAATGAGCAGTTCTTC. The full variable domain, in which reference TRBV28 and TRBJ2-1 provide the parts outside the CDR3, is DVKVTQSSRYLVKRTGEKVFLECVQDMDHENMFWYRQDPGLGLRLIYFSYDVKMKEKGDIPEGYSVSREKKERFSLILESASTNQTSMYLCASRSLGRNEQFFGPGTRLTVL.

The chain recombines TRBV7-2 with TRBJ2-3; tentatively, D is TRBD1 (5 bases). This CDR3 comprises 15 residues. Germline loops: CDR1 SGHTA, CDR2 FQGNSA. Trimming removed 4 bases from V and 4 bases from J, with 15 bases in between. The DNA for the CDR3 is TGTGCCAGCAGCTCCAACCAGGGAATCGCAGATACGCAGTATTTT. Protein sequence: CASSSNQGIADTQYF.